Listed here are 6 T cell receptor beta chains from one sample, sequenced in a study of neurological immune-mediated disorders. TCRdb redid the calling of the 5' RACE reads with MiXCR, one entry per CDR3 protein. The table lists about 25,000 distinct CDR3 sequences, around an eighth of them singletons. The specimen sequenced was PBMCs. These receptor sequences come from a woman aged 40 to 50 with HTLV-1-associated myelopathy (HAM/TSP).

This clonotype was detected many times. This chain links TRBV2 with TRBJ1-4; the match to TRBD1 covers 9 bases. V trimming: 6 bases; J trimming: 8 bases; junction bases outside the gene matches: 7. Germline values: CDR1 SNHLY, CDR2 FYNNEI. The CDR3 is 14 amino acids. CDR3 sequence: CASRLETGGEKLFF. CDR3 DNA sequence: TGTGCCAGCAGGTTGGAGACAGGGGGGGAAAAACTGTTTTTT. Supplemented by reference TRBV2 and TRBJ1-4, the full variable domain reads EPEVTQTPSHQVTQMGQEVILRCVPISNHLYFYWYRQILGQKVEFLVSFYNNEISEKSEIFDDQFSVERPDGSNFTLKIRSTKLEDSAMYFCASRLETGGEKLFFGSGTQLSVL.

The table lists this clonotype with many counts. The chain uses TRBV27 and TRBJ1-2; 7 bases are a match to TRBD1. This CDR3 region has 14 residues. J gave up 2 bases and V 3 bases, and 3 bases lay outside the gene matches. Germline V gives CDR1 MNHEY, CDR2 SMNVEV (reference sequence). The CDR3 DNA reads as TGTGCCAGCAGTTTCGGCAGGGGGAACTATGGCTACACCTTC. It yields the protein CASSFGRGNYGYTF.

This clonotype has ten or more counts. This chain joins TRBV20-1 and TRBJ1-5, with a weak D call TRBD1 (5 bases). Trimming took 3 bases from V and 4 from J, leaving 13 bases between them. CDR3 length: 14 amino acids. Germline lookup yields CDR1 DFQATT and CDR2 SNEGSKA (reference sequence). The CDR3 coding sequence is TGCAGTGCTAGTAAGGGGCTAGGGAATCAGCCCCAGCATTTT. Its translation is CSASKGLGNQPQHF.

This clonotype was observed at least ten times. The chain combines TRBV7-2 with TRBJ2-5; D perhaps matches TRBD2 (6 bases). Trimming left V 5 bases short and J 4 bases short, with 14 bases between. The CDR3 totals 14 residues. Germline V gene data show CDR1 as SGHTA and CDR2 as FQGNSA. The CDR3 nucleotides are TGTGCCAGCAGCCCCCTTGTGGGGGGAGAGACCCAGTACTTC. Its protein product is CASSPLVGGETQYF.

As for this clonotype: The conserved final phenylalanine or tryptophan is absent from the CDR3, which likely points to a read error. The DNA is left out, because the CDR3 cannot be placed on it with certainty; the CDR3 is given as TCRdb lists it. The rearrangement uses TRBV15 and TRBJ1-2. The germline gives CDR1 LNHNV, CDR2 YYDKDF (reference sequence). Ends included, the CDR3 has 11 residues. CDR3 amino acids: CATSRDGPCTL.

There are many counts of this clonotype. The CDR3 here is CASSVAASGRGGTGELFF. The CDR3 DNA follows: TGTGCCAGCAGCGTAGCGGCTAGCGGGAGAGGGGGCACCGGGGAGCTGTTTTTT. The chain couples TRBV9 to TRBJ2-2; 10 bases align to TRBD2. The CDR3 spans 18 residues. Germline CDR1 and CDR2: SGDLS and YYNGEE. V lost 0 bases to trimming and J lost 4 bases; unmatched junction nucleotides: 9.